These 28 T cell receptor beta chains share one sample of origin, sequenced in a study of human T cells and chemical hapten exposure. TCRdb analysed the RACE reads with MiXCR anew, one entry per CDR3 protein. The data contain 250,000 or so distinct CDR3 sequences, over 7.5% of them singletons. Time point: pre-sensitization, week 0. Treatment defined: therapeutic diphenylcyclopropenone sensitization with weekly scalp DPC. This specimen consisted of whole blood, obtained in connection with sensitization to the hapten diphenylcyclopropenone (DPC). The source is a man aged 18 to 29 with alopecia areata. Some clones in this sample may be carry-over from other donors' samples.

The rearrangement links TRBV9 to TRBJ1-6; tentative D call: TRBD1 (6 bases). The CDR3 has 16 amino acids. V lost 0 bases and J 10 bases, leaving 17 bases between the germline ends. Per germline, CDR1 SGDLS and CDR2 YYNGEE. The CDR3 reads CASSVGSNREGSPLHF. DNA of the CDR3: TGTGCCAGCAGCGTAGGGTCCAACAGGGAGGGGTCACCCCTCCACTTT.

The chain carries TRBV7-8 and TRBJ1-2; D gene unclear. Germline CDR1 SGHVS, CDR2 FQNEAQ. This CDR3 has 14 amino acids. The germline V and J ends were trimmed by 2 bases and 1 base, with 8 bases remaining between them. The CDR3 sequence: CASSLPDVNYGYTF. The CDR3, as DNA: TGTGCCAGCAGCTTACCAGACGTTAACTATGGCTACACCTTC.

This clonotype has just a few counts. The V call is TRBV3-1, the J call TRBJ2-1; D uncertain. This CDR3 region has 19 residues. The germline V gene encodes CDR1 LGHDT and CDR2 YNNKEL (reference sequence). The ends were cut back, 1 base at V and 1 base at J, with 20 bases in the middle. The CDR3: CASSQGPVVGIGSYNEQFF. The CDR3 bases are TGTGCCAGCAGCCAAGGACCAGTAGTGGGAATAGGGTCCTACAATGAGCAGTTCTTC.

The chain links TRBV20-1 to TRBJ2-7; weak D call: TRBD1 (5 bases). V lost 0 bases to trimming and J lost 2 bases, with 11 bases between them. Per the germline V gene, CDR1 is DFQATT and CDR2 is SNEGSKA (reference sequence). The CDR3 length is 14 residues. CDR3 amino acids: CSARDPGSAYEQYF. CDR3 coding DNA: TGCAGTGCTAGAGATCCAGGGTCGGCCTACGAGCAGTACTTC.

The chain carries TRBV7-9 and TRBJ2-1; 7 positions agree with TRBD2. V shed 2 bases, J shed 6 bases, and the junction held 7 bases outside the gene matches. This CDR3 has 15 amino acids. Germline V gene lookup returns CDR1 SEHNR and CDR2 FQNEAQ (reference sequence). The CDR3 bases are TGTGCCAGCAGCTTAAGACTAGCAATCGGCAATGAGCAGTTCTTC. Amino acid sequence: CASSLRLAIGNEQFF.

This clonotype was counted only a few times. V and J are TRBV7-2 and TRBJ2-4; 8 nucleotides agree with TRBD1. The V gene's germline CDR1 is SGHTA and CDR2 FQGNSA. The CDR3 totals 14 residues. Unmatched junction bases numbered 4, after V lost 3 bases and J lost 6 bases. The CDR3 protein is CASSFSDRGNIQYF. DNA of the CDR3: TGTGCCAGCAGCTTTTCAGACAGGGGAAACATTCAGTACTTC.

This clonotype was detected a few times. This chain connects TRBV20-1 to TRBJ2-5; the match to TRBD2 covers 7 bases. The germline CDR1 and CDR2 sequences are DFQATT and SNEGSKA (reference sequence). After removal of 6 bases from V and 7 bases from J, the junction contained 14 bases not matched to a gene. The CDR3 has 14 residues. This CDR3 reads CSADLTGRLGTQYF. The CDR3 coding sequence is TGCAGTGCAGACCTAACCGGGAGGCTTGGGACCCAGTACTTC.

This clonotype was observed a few times. This chain uses TRBV28 with TRBJ2-2; 8 nucleotides line up with TRBD1. Trimming took 10 bases from V and 4 from J; bases not matched to a gene: 5. The V gene's germline CDR1 is MDHEN and CDR2 SYDVKM. This CDR3 contains 13 residues. CDR3 amino acids: CATDDRGTGELFF. The CDR3 nucleotides are TGTGCCACTGATGACAGGGGCACCGGGGAGCTGTTTTTT.

This clonotype came up a few times. This chain connects TRBV6-2 or TRBV6-3 to TRBJ2-1, with a tentative D call TRBD1 (6 bases). Germline V CDR1 and CDR2: MNHEY, SVGEGT. The CDR3 contains 14 residues. The germline V and J ends were trimmed by 4 bases and 6 bases, with 13 bases remaining between them. The CDR3 region has the DNA TGTGCCAGCAGTTCACGAACAGGGCGCAATGAGCAGTTCTTC. Protein sequence: CASSSRTGRNEQFF.

The DNA for the CDR3 is TGTGCCAGCAGTGAAGTACGTGGTAGGGCCTACGAGCAGTACTTC. Translation: CASSEVRGRAYEQYF. This sequence joins TRBV2 and TRBJ2-7; D gene unclear. The germline CDR1 and CDR2 sequences are SNHLY and FYNNEI. CDR3 length: 15 residues. V lost 1 base and J 2 bases, leaving 12 bases between the germline ends.

There are a few counts of this clonotype. V and J are TRBV6-1 and TRBJ1-4; 8 positions match TRBD1. The CDR3 sequence is 13 residues long. The junction had 6 bases not matched to a gene; V was cut back by 8 bases and J by 7 bases. CDR1 and CDR2 (germline): MNHNS, SASEGT. This chain's CDR3 is CASLTGVGEKLFF. Here the CDR3 DNA reads TGTGCCAGCTTGACAGGGGTGGGTGAAAAACTGTTTTTT.

V gene TRBV7-9 combines with J gene TRBJ1-1; maybe TRBD1 (5 bases). V was clipped by 4 bases and J by 4 bases, with 19 bases between them. The CDR3 loop spans 16 amino acids. Germline V gene lookup returns CDR1 SEHNR and CDR2 FQNEAQ (reference sequence). The CDR3 is CASSSLGQGVGTEAFF. The DNA of the CDR3 is TGTGCCAGCAGCTCCCTAGGCCAAGGGGTTGGCACTGAAGCTTTCTTT.

This clonotype was counted at least ten times. The chain couples TRBV7-2 to TRBJ2-4; a weak D match, TRBD1 (7 bases). The ends were cut back, 1 base at V and 7 bases at J, with 14 bases in the middle. Per germline, CDR1 SGHTA and CDR2 FQGNSA. The CDR3 length is 15 residues. The CDR3 nucleotides read TGTGCCAGCAGCTTAGGAGGGGGCGCGGGGAACATTCAGTACTTC. This translates into CASSLGGGAGNIQYF.

This clonotype has only a few counts. V usage is TRBV27 and J usage is TRBJ2-3; a possible D gene is TRBD1 (6 bases). The CDR3 is made up of 13 amino acids. The germline gives CDR1 MNHEY, CDR2 SMNVEV (reference sequence). V lost 3 bases and J 6 bases, leaving 10 bases between the germline ends. CDR3 protein: CASSFPGADTQYF. The CDR3 DNA sequence: TGTGCCAGCAGTTTCCCAGGGGCGGATACGCAGTATTTT.

This clonotype was seen a few times. The V call is TRBV12-3 or TRBV12-4, the J call TRBJ1-5, with D perhaps TRBD1 (6 bases). V was shortened by 1 base and J by 6 bases, with 13 bases between the two germline ends. This CDR3 comprises 15 residues. CDR3 sequence: CASSLVSGAGQPQHF. In DNA form, the CDR3 reads TGTGCCAGCAGTTTAGTATCGGGGGCAGGTCAGCCCCAGCATTTT.

The chain employs TRBV27 and TRBJ2-5; D is possibly TRBD1 (7 bases). Germline CDR1 reads MNHEY; CDR2 reads SMNVEV (reference sequence). V gave up 0 bases and J gave up 5 bases, with 13 bases separating them. The CDR3 is 15 residues long. The chain's CDR3 is CASSLSGPGGETQYF. DNA for the CDR3: TGTGCCAGCAGTTTATCGGGGCCAGGGGGGGAGACCCAGTACTTC.

This clonotype was observed a few times. In DNA, the CDR3 is TGTGCCAGCACGCTCGGAGGACTAAATGAAAAACTGTTTTTT. Encoded protein: CASTLGGLNEKLFF. V and J are TRBV3-1 and TRBJ1-4; D not resolved. Trimming shortened V by 7 bases and J by 5 bases, and 14 bases separated the two germline ends. The germline gives CDR1 LGHDT, CDR2 YNNKEL (reference sequence). The CDR3 is made up of 14 amino acids.

Ten or more counts support this clonotype. The V and J genes are TRBV11-2 and TRBJ2-6; D remains unclear. The CDR3 has 16 residues. The germline V gene has CDR1 SGHAT and CDR2 FQNNGV. V shed 1 base and J shed 1 base, with 8 bases lying between them. The CDR3 protein is CASSLVLSSGANVLTF. CDR3 DNA sequence: TGTGCCAGCAGCTTAGTATTGAGTTCTGGGGCCAACGTCCTGACTTTC.

This chain links TRBV5-5 with TRBJ1-2; the D is unclear. CDR3 length: 17 amino acids. Trimming pared 4 bases from V and 4 bases from J, leaving 23 bases between. Germline loops: CDR1 SGHKS, CDR2 YYEKEE (reference sequence). The CDR3 protein is CASSLPSTLSPSYGYTF. In nucleotides, the CDR3 is TGTGCCAGCAGCCTACCCAGCACCCTGAGTCCTTCCTATGGCTACACCTTC.

This clonotype was seen at least ten times. The genes are TRBV7-9 and TRBJ1-1, with D maybe TRBD1 (6 bases). Germline-derived CDR1 and CDR2 are SEHNR and FQNEAQ (reference sequence). Trimming shortened V by 5 bases and J by 5 bases, and 12 bases separated the two germline ends. The CDR3 consists of 13 residues. In nucleotides, the CDR3 is TGTGCCAGCAGCATGGACAGTTTGACTGAAGCTTTCTTT. It codes for CASSMDSLTEAFF.

This clonotype was detected a few times. The V gene is TRBV5-1, the J gene TRBJ2-7; 7 bases fit TRBD1. Germline V lookup: CDR1 SGHRS, CDR2 YFSETQ. V gave up 4 bases and J gave up 4 bases; unmatched junction bases: 5. The CDR3 totals 13 residues. The CDR3 bases are TGCGCCAGCAGCGGACGGACAGGATACGAGCAGTACTTC. Residues: CASSGRTGYEQYF.

The J gene is TRBJ1-1, the V gene TRBV3-1, with a weak D call TRBD1 (6 bases). V was pared by 6 bases and J by 3 bases, with 14 bases between. The germline V gene has CDR1 LGHDT and CDR2 YNNKEL (reference sequence). CDR3 length equals 14 residues. The CDR3 loop is CASRPTGSDTEAFF. In DNA form, the CDR3 reads TGTGCCAGCAGACCCACAGGGTCGGACACTGAAGCTTTCTTT.

Many counts were recorded for this clonotype. This sequence joins TRBV12-3 or TRBV12-4 and TRBJ2-3; no clear D. Trimming removed 3 bases at V and 2 bases at J, with 6 bases between. The CDR3 extends over 13 amino acids. The CDR3 loop reads CASSFRHTDTQYF. The DNA for the CDR3 is TGTGCCAGCAGTTTTCGGCACACAGATACGCAGTATTTT.

Written as DNA, the CDR3 is TGTGCCAGCAGTCTCGAAGTCAGGGTAACTTCACCCCTCCACTTT. Its translation: CASSLEVRVTSPLHF. The genes are TRBV27 and TRBJ1-6; possible D gene TRBD1, 5 bases. CDR3 size: 15 residues. The germline V gene has CDR1 MNHEY and CDR2 SMNVEV (reference sequence). Between the trimmed V and J ends, which lost 5 bases and 9 bases, there was a span of 17 bases.

The CDR3 nucleotides are TGTGCCAGCAGCCAGGGGACTAGCGGGGCCACTCCCTACGAGCAGTACGTC. Its protein is CASSQGTSGATPYEQYV. This rearrangement joins TRBV3-1 to TRBJ2-7, with TRBD2 identical over 13 bases. The CDR3 is 17 residues long. Germline V lookup: CDR1 LGHDT, CDR2 YNNKEL (reference sequence). With V trimmed by 3 bases and J by 2 bases, 7 bases remained unmatched.

The J gene is TRBJ1-5, the V gene TRBV7-8; D is unclear. Germline V CDR1 and CDR2: SGHVS, FQNEAQ. The CDR3 is 14 amino acids. V lost 1 base, J lost 4 bases, and 8 bases lay in between. In DNA form, the CDR3 reads TGTGCCAGCAGCTTAGACCGCCGGAATCAGCCCCAGCATTTT. The encoded protein is CASSLDRRNQPQHF.

This clonotype came up a few times. The rearrangement uses TRBV15 and TRBJ1-4; D ambiguous. Germline V gene lookup returns CDR1 LNHNV and CDR2 YYDKDF (reference sequence). The CDR3 has 14 residues. V was cut by 1 base and J by 5 bases, with 8 bases left in between. The CDR3 nucleotides read TGTGCCACCAGCAGAGGCACCGGGAATGAAAAACTGTTTTTT. Its translation: CATSRGTGNEKLFF.

CDR3: CASSYWPRGTKTGELFF. The CDR3 DNA is TGTGCCAGCAGCTACTGGCCTCGAGGGACTAAGACCGGGGAGCTGTTTTTT. The chain couples TRBV7-9 to TRBJ2-2; 7 nucleotides match TRBD2. The CDR3 has 17 residues. The V and J ends lost 4 bases and 5 bases, in that order; junction bases with no gene match: 13. CDR1 is SEHNR and CDR2 is FQNEAQ in the germline V gene (reference sequence).